This section outlines one T cell receptor (beta chain) sequence together with its context. It has no known antigen specificity. Per-nucleotide qualities are absent, and no much larger clonotype sits a single base away. The data are from a study of blood T cell repertoires in COVID-19 (dated by TCRdb to between 2020 and 2021). Turning to the overall study: The collaborator samples originated in the United States, Italy and Spain and spanned the acute and convalescent phases of COVID-19. The prospective study material was composed of cDNA or gDNA derived from T cells, B-cell-depleted T cells, or PBMCs. Sample metadata almost always included a de-identified subject ID, COVID-19 status, age in years and sex. The repertoires were released in a freely available public database meant as a resource for research on the immune response to SARS-CoV-2. The dataset comprised deeply sampled blood TCRbeta repertoires from subjects exposed to, actively infected with, or recovered from COVID-19. Where available, HLA class I and class II types were obtained from metadata supplied by the sample provider rather than from assay-based typing. Samples were obtained from the ongoing ImmuneRACE study (first 160 participants) and from 1,254 subjects provided by 6 global collaborators.

Measured from the cysteine to the phenylalanine, the CDR3 is 13 residues long. The sequence is cut down to CDR3 DNA, 39 bases in frame from base 1. V is cut by 2 bases and J by 2 bases, and the space between the germline ends is 8 bases. Via the germline V gene, CDR1 is SQVTM and CDR2 ANQGSEA. General findings and caveats noted by the study authors: Clinical and demographic metadata were provided uncurated, with the amount varying by source and participant.

Samples from volunteer blood donors who had recovered from COVID-19 were contributed by a second Seattle source. Whole blood was collected in K2EDTA tubes by collaborating institutions according to the institutions' own protocols. For TCRbeta analysis, collaborators shipped samples as frozen whole blood, isolated PBMCs, or DNA extracted from either of those sample types. The immunoSEQ Assay, a bias-controlled multiplex PCR, was used to amplify TCRbeta CDR3 regions from genomic DNA. The source study handled its data this way. The number of nucleated cells in each sample was estimated by amplification of reference gene primers within the assay. Sequence reads were collapsed and filtered to measure the absolute abundance of every unique TCRbeta CDR3 rearrangement. For each sample, productive Simpson clonality was calculated by taking the square root of Simpson's diversity index across productive rearrangements. This immuneACCESS table, as held by TCRdb, lists in-frame sequences with V and J called but not all clones. Of the missing ones, under half trace to an unresolved V gene in checked studies; the others have no known cause. D and trimming were read from the DNA, whereas the V and J calls and clone size are those reported in that table. In all, the sample holds 180,000 or so clones, and 80% to 90% of those were seen once. In total, the top ten clones hold about 8% of the sample.

The TCR sequence derives from a man aged 40-49 years who had recovered from COVID-19. The sequencing input was peripheral blood. The rearrangement joined TRBV29-1 to TRBJ2-3; D gene: possibly TRBD1, on 5 matching bases. This receptor has the CDR3 CSVEKTDTDTQYF. The DNA sequence is TGCAGCGTTGAAAAGACAGACACAGATACGCAGTATTTT.